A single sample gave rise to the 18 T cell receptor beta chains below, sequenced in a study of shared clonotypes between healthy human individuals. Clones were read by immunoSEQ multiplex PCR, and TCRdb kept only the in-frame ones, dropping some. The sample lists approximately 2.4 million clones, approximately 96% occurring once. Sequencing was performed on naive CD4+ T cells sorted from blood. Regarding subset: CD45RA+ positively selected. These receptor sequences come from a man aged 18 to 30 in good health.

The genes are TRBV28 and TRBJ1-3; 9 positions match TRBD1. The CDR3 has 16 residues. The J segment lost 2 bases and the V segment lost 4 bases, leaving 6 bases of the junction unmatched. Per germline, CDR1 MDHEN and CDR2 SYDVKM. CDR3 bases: TGTGCCAGCAGTTCTGCAGGGACAGGGACTGGAAACACCATATATTTT. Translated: CASSSAGTGTGNTIYF.

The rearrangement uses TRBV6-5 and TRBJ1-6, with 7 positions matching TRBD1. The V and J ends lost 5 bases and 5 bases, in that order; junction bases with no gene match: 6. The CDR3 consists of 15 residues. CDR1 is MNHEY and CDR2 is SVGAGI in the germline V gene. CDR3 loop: CASSTGEGNNSPLHF. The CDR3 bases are TGTGCCAGCAGTACAGGGGAAGGGAATAATTCACCCCTCCACTTT.

The CDR3 protein is CASSLQGLNTGELFF. DNA for the CDR3: TGTGCCAGCAGCTTACAGGGGCTGAACACCGGGGAGCTGTTTTTT. The rearrangement joins TRBV7-3 to TRBJ2-2; TRBD1 might be the D (6 bases). Trimming left V 2 bases short and J 1 base short, with 8 bases between. CDR1 and CDR2 (germline): SGHTA, FQGTGA. The CDR3 has 15 residues.

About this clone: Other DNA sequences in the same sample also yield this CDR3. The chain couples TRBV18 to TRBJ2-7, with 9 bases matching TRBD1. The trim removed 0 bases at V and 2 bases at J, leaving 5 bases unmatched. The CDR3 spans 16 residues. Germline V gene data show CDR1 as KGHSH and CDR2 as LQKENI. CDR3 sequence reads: CASSPPLGQGTYEQYF. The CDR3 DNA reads TGTGCCAGCTCACCACCGTTGGGACAGGGAACCTACGAGCAGTACTTC.

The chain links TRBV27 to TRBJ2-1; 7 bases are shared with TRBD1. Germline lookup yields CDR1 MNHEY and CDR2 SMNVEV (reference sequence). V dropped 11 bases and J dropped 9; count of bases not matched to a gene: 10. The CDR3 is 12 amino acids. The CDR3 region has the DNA TGTGCCGGTACTAACAGGGGCGGTGAGCAGTTCTTC. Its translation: CAGTNRGGEQFF.

Here the CDR3 reads CSVAGRATYEQYF. The CDR3 DNA sequence: TGCAGCGTTGCGGGCCGAGCCACGTACGAGCAGTACTTC. This chain uses TRBV29-1 with TRBJ2-7; D gene ambiguous. The CDR3 covers 13 residues. Germline V gene sequence: CDR1 SQVTM, CDR2 ANQGSEA. The V end was cut by 4 bases, the J end by 4 bases, with 14 bases between.

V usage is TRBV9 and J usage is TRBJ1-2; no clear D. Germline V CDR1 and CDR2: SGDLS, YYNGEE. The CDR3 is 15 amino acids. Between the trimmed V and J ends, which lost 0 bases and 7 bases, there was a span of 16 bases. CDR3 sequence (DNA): TGTGCCAGCAGCGTAGCTAGGCAGCCGGCGGTTGGCTACACCTTC. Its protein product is CASSVARQPAVGYTF.

CDR3 in DNA: TGTGCCAGCAGCTTAGACGCCTACGAGCAGTACTTC. Its protein product is CASSLDAYEQYF. The chain carries TRBV7-2 and TRBJ2-7; D is uncertain. Germline values: CDR1 SGHTA, CDR2 FQGNSA. With 1 base removed from V and 2 bases from J, the gap between germline ends came to 3 bases. This CDR3 spans 12 amino acids.

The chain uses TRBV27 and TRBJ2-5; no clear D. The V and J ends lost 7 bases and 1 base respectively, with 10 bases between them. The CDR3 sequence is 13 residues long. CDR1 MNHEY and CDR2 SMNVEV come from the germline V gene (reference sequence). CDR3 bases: TGTGCCAGCACCTCTCCCCCCCAAGAGACCCAGTACTTC. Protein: CASTSPPQETQYF.

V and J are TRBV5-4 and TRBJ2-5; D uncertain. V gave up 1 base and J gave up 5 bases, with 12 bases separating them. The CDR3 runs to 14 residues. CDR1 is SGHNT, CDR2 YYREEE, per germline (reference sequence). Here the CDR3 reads CASSLSGRSETQYF. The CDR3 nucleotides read TGTGCCAGCAGCTTGTCTGGAAGAAGCGAGACCCAGTACTTC.

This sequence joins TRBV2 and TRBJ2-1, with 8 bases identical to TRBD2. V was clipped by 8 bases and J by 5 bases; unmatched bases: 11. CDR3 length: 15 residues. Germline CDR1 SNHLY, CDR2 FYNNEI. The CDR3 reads CASQPGLGINNEQFF. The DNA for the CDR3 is TGTGCCAGCCAACCGGGACTAGGTATTAACAATGAGCAGTTCTTC.

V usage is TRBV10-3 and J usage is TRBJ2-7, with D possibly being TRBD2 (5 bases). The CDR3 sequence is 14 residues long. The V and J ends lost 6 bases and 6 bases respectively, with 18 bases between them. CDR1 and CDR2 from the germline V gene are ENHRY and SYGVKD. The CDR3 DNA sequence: TGTGCCATCAGCGAGGCGGGCCCCCTACGCGAGCAGTACTTC. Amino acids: CAISEAGPLREQYF.

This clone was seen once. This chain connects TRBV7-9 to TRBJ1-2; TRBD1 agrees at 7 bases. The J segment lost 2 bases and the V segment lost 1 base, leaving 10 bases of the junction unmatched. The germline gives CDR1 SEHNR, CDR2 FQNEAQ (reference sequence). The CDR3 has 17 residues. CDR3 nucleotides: TGTGCCAGCAGCTTAGGACAGGGCCCTCACTCAAACTATGGCTACACCTTC. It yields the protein CASSLGQGPHSNYGYTF.

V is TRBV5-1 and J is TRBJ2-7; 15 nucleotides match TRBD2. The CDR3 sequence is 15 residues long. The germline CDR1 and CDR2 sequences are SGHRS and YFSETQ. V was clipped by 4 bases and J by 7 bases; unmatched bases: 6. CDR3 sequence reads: CASSIGLAGGEEQYF. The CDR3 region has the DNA TGCGCCAGCAGCATAGGACTAGCGGGAGGGGAAGAGCAGTACTTC.

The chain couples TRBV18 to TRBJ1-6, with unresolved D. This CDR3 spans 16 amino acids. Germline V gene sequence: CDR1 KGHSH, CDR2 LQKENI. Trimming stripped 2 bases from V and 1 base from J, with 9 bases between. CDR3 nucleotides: TGTGCCAGCTCACCAAACACGAGGTCCTATAATTCACCCCTCCACTTT. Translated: CASSPNTRSYNSPLHF.

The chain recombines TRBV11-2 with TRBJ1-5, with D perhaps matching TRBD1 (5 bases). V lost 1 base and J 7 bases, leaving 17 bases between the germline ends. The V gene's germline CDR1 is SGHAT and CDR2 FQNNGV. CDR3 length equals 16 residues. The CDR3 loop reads CASSLGARALGQPQHF. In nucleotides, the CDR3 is TGTGCCAGCAGCTTAGGAGCCAGGGCTCTAGGCCAGCCCCAGCATTTT.

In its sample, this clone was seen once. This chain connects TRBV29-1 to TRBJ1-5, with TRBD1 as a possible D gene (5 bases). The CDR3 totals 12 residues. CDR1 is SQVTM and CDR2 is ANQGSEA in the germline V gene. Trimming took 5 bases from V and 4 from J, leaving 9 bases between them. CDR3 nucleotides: TGCAGCGTTCGTTCAGGGAATCAGCCCCAGCATTTT. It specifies CSVRSGNQPQHF.

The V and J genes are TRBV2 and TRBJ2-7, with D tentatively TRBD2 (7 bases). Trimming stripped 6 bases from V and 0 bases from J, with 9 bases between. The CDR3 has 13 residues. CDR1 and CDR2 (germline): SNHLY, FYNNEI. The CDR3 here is CASRGGPSYEQYF. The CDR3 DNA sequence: TGTGCCAGCAGGGGGGGGCCCTCCTACGAGCAGTACTTC.